The 10 T cell receptor beta chains given below trace back to one sample, sequenced in a study of OX40 agonist ivuxolimab in advanced cancers. Method: immunoSEQ multiplex PCR; TCRdb's copy keeps in-frame clones and lacks some. The sample lists tens of thousands of clones; roughly 86% were seen once. The sample in question was CD4+ or CD8+ T cells sorted from blood, obtained in a trial of the OX40 agonist ivuxolimab. The receptor source for this set is an adult with an advanced solid tumor such as melanoma, head and neck, liver or kidney cancer.

The chain joins TRBV7-9 to TRBJ2-7; 12 nucleotides match TRBD1. Per the germline V gene, CDR1 is SEHNR and CDR2 is FQNEAQ (reference sequence). The length of the CDR3 is 18 residues. V lost 6 bases, J lost 3 bases, and 15 bases stayed unmatched. CDR3 residues: CASSSPRAGQGAYYEQYF. In DNA, the CDR3 is TGTGCCAGCAGTTCTCCTAGGGCGGGACAGGGGGCATACTACGAGCAGTACTTC.

The sample holds one count of this clone. The chain links TRBV30 to TRBJ2-3; 15 nucleotides agree with TRBD2. CDR3 length equals 20 residues. Germline CDR1 and CDR2: GTSNPN and SVGIG (reference sequence). V lost 5 bases and J lost 6; bases outside the gene matches: 21. The DNA of the CDR3 is TGTGCCTGGTCCGGAGGGAGGATAGGACTAGCGGGAGGGCCGGGGGATACGCAGTATTTT. It is translated as CAWSGGRIGLAGGPGDTQYF. Looking up the rest from reference TRBV30 and TRBJ2-3 gives the full variable domain: SQTIHQWPATLVQPVGSPLSLECTVEGTSNPNLYWYRQAAGRGLQLLFYSVGIGQISSEVPQNLSASRPQDRQFILSSKKLLLSDSGFYLCAWSGGRIGLAGGPGDTQYFGPGTRLTVL.

CDR3 bases: TGCGCCAGCAGCCAACTTACTAGCCGGGAGGGCCGTATCACCGGGGAGCTGTTTTTT. Translation gives CASSQLTSREGRITGELFF. V gene TRBV4-1 combines with J gene TRBJ2-2, with 8 bases matching TRBD2. The length of the CDR3 is 19 residues. Germline CDR1 MGHRA, CDR2 YSYEKL. Trimming removed 2 bases from V and 4 bases from J; junction bases left unmatched: 15.

This clone has just one count. The chain links TRBV6-1 to TRBJ1-4, with a possible D match to TRBD1 (6 bases). V was cut by 4 bases and J by 0 bases, with 15 bases left in between. CDR3 size: 17 residues. Germline values: CDR1 MNHNS, CDR2 SASEGT. CDR3: CASSVTGSRTTNEKLFF. In DNA form, the CDR3 reads TGTGCCAGCAGTGTAACAGGGAGTCGGACAACTAATGAAAAACTGTTTTTT.

The genes are TRBV28 and TRBJ2-7, with TRBD2 matching over 13 bases. In germline, CDR1 is MDHEN, CDR2 SYDVKM. Unmatched junction bases numbered 11, after V lost 5 bases and J lost 1 base. This CDR3 is 18 amino acids long. The CDR3: CASSPVTSGRRRSYEQYF. DNA for the CDR3: TGTGCCAGCAGTCCCGTGACTAGCGGGAGGCGAAGATCCTACGAGCAGTACTTC.

The genes are TRBV7-9 and TRBJ1-5, with TRBD1 as a possible D gene (5 bases). V shed 5 bases and J shed 1 base, with 15 bases lying between them. Germline V CDR1 and CDR2: SEHNR, FQNEAQ (reference sequence). The CDR3 is 16 amino acids. The DNA for the CDR3 is TGTGCCAGCAGCACCGGGAGGGGAGGGAGCAATCAGCCCCAGCATTTT. Translating gives CASSTGRGGSNQPQHF.

The chain employs TRBV4-2 and TRBJ1-1; 7 bases line up with TRBD1. The CDR3 has 14 amino acids. V dropped 5 bases and J dropped 6; count of bases not matched to a gene: 9. In germline, CDR1 is LGHNA, CDR2 YNFKEQ. The DNA for the CDR3 is TGTGCCAGCAGCTCCCCCGGGACAGCTTCTGAAGCTTTCTTT. It is translated as CASSSPGTASEAFF.

The chain couples TRBV7-2 to TRBJ2-7; D might be TRBD1 or TRBD2, each matching 7 bases. Germline lookup yields CDR1 SGHTA and CDR2 FQGNSA. Trimming removed 5 bases from V and 6 bases from J, with 20 bases in between. This CDR3 spans 15 amino acids. The CDR3 here is CASSPAGTRGGEQYF. DNA of the CDR3: TGTGCCAGCAGCCCCGCCGGGACCAGGGGGGGCGAGCAGTACTTC.

The chain combines TRBV9 with TRBJ2-5; a weak D match, TRBD2 (6 bases). The DNA end favors TRBJ2-7, so the J call may be wrong. The CDR3 is 15 amino acids. In germline, CDR1 is SGDLS, CDR2 YYNGEE. CDR3 nucleotides: TGTGCCAGCAGCCCCCGGGGGTATTCGCCCTACGAGCAGTACTTC. Protein product: CASSPRGYSPYEQYF.

This chain joins TRBV6-5 and TRBJ2-5, with 7 bases fitting TRBD2. The V gene's germline CDR1 is MNHEY and CDR2 SVGAGI. This CDR3 contains 13 residues. Trimming took 11 bases from V and 4 from J; bases not matched to a gene: 10. Here the CDR3 DNA reads TGTGCCGCGGGGGAGGGCGGAGGAGAGACCCAGTACTTC. Translation: CAAGEGGGETQYF.